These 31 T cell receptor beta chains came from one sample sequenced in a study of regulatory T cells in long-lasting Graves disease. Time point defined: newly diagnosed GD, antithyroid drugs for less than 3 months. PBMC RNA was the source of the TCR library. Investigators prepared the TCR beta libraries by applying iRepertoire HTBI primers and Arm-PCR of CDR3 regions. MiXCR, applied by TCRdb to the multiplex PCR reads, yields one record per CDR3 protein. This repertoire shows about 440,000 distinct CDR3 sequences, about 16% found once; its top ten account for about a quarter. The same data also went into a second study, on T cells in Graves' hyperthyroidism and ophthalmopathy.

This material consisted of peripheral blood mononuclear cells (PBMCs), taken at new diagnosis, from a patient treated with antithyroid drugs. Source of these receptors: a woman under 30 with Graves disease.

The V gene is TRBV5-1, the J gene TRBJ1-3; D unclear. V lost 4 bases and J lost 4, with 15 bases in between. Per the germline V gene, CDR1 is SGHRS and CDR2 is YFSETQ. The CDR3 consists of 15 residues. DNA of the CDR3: TGCGCCAGCAGCCAAGAAAATTTATCGGGAAACACCATATATTTT. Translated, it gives CASSQENLSGNTIYF.

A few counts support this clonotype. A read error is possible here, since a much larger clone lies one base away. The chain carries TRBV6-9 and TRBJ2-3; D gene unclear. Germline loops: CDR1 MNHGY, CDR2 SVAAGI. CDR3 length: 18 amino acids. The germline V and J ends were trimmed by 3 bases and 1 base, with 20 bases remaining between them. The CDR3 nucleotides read TGTGCCAGCAGTTACCTTGTTGGGTGCGTACGAGGCACAGATACGCAGTATTTT. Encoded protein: CASSYLVGCVRGTDTQYF.

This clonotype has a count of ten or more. The CDR3 DNA is TGTGCCAGCAGAGACCCTAGGGGCCACGAGCAGTACTTC. It encodes CASRDPRGHEQYF. This rearrangement joins TRBV28 to TRBJ2-7; a weak D match, TRBD1 (5 bases). Between the trimmed V and J ends, which lost 6 bases and 5 bases, there was a span of 14 bases. Germline assignment: CDR1 MDHEN and CDR2 SYDVKM. CDR3 length equals 13 residues.

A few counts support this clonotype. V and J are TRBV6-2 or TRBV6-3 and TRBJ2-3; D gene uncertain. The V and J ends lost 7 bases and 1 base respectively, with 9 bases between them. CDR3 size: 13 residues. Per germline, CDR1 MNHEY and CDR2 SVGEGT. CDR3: CASKRGGTDTQYF. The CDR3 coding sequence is TGTGCCAGCAAAAGAGGTGGCACAGATACGCAGTATTTT.

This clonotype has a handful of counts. The CDR3 is CASSSLRLAVSYNEQFF. The DNA for the CDR3 is TGTGCCAGCAGCTCCCTTCGACTAGCGGTCTCCTACAATGAGCAGTTCTTC. The genes are TRBV27 and TRBJ2-1; 9 positions match TRBD2. Unmatched junction bases numbered 9, after V lost 6 bases and J lost 0 bases. The CDR3 loop spans 17 amino acids. From germline, CDR1 is MNHEY and CDR2 SMNVEV (reference sequence).

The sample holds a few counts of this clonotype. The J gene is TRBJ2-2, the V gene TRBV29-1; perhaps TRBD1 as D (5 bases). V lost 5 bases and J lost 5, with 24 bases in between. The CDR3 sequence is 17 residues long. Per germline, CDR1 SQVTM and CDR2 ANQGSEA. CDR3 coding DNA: TGCAGCGTTCCAGCGTCGGACGGGCAGGGCTGGACCGGGGAGCTGTTTTTT. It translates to CSVPASDGQGWTGELFF.

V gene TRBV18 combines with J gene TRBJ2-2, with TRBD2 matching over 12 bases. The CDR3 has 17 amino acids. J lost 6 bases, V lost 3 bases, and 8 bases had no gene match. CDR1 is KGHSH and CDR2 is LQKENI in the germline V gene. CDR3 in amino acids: CASSPPSGRAGPGELFF. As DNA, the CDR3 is TGTGCCAGCTCACCTCCTAGCGGGAGGGCCGGGCCCGGGGAGCTGTTTTTT.

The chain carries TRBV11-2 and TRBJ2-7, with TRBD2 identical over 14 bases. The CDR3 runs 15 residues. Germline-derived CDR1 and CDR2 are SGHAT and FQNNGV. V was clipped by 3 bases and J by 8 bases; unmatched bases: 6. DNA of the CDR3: TGTGCCAGCAGCTTGGTGGGACTAGCGGGAGTTAAGCAGTACTTC. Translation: CASSLVGLAGVKQYF.

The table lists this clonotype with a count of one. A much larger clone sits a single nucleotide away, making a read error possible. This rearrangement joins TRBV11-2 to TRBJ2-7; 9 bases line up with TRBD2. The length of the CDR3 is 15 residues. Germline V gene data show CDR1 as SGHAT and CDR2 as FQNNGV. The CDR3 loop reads CASSFPTSGTYVQYF. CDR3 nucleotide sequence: TGTGCCAGCAGCTTTCCGACTAGCGGAACCTACGTGCAGTACTTC.

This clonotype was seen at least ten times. Here the CDR3 DNA reads TGTGCCAGCAGCTTAGATCCTAGCGGGAGAGAGTTCTTC. It yields the protein CASSLDPSGREFF. J is TRBJ2-1 and V is TRBV7-2; 10 bases match TRBD2. The junction had 5 bases not matched to a gene; V was cut back by 1 base and J by 14 bases. The CDR3 is 13 amino acids. Germline loops: CDR1 SGHTA, CDR2 FQGNSA.

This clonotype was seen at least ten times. The CDR3 coding sequence is TGTGCCTGGAGCCCTCCCGGGACAGGGCCTGGCTACACCTTC. Translation: CAWSPPGTGPGYTF. The V and J genes are TRBV30 and TRBJ1-2; 9 nucleotides match TRBD1. This CDR3 has 14 residues. The V gene end was trimmed by 3 bases and the J gene end by 7 bases; junction bases not matched to a gene: 9. Germline CDR1 is GTSNPN and CDR2 is SVGIG (reference sequence).

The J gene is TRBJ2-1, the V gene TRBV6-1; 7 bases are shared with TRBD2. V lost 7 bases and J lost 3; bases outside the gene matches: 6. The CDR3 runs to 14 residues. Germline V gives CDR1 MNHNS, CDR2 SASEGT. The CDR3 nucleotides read TGTGCCAGCATAGGAGGCGGGAGCTACAATGAGCAGTTCTTC. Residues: CASIGGGSYNEQFF.

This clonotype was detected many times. The CDR3: CASSLTHLDTQYF. The CDR3 DNA sequence: TGTGCCAGCAGCTTAACGCATCTAGATACGCAGTATTTT. This chain connects TRBV7-3 to TRBJ2-3, with D hard to call. CDR1 SGHTA and CDR2 FQGTGA come from the germline V gene. V was cut by 0 bases and J by 5 bases, with 6 bases left in between. The CDR3 totals 13 residues.

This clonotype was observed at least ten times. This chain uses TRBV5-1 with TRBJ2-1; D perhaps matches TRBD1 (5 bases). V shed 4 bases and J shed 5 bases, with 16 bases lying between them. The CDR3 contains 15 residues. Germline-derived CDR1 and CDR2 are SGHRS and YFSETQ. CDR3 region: CASSPSRVGDNEQFF. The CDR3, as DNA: TGCGCCAGCAGCCCGAGCAGGGTTGGGGACAATGAGCAGTTCTTC.

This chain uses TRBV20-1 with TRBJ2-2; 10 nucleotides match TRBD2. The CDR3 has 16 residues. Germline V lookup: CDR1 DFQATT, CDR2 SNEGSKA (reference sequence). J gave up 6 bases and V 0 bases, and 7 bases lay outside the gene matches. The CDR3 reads CSARDLGTSVPGELFF. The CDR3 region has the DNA TGCAGTGCTAGAGATCTAGGGACTAGCGTTCCCGGGGAGCTGTTTTTT.

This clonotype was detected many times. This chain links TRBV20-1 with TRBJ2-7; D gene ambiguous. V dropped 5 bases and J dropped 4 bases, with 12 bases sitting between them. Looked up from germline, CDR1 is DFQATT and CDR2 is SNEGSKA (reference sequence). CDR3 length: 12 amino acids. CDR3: CSAGWGGYEQYF. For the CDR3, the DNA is TGCAGTGCTGGCTGGGGTGGGTACGAGCAGTACTTC.

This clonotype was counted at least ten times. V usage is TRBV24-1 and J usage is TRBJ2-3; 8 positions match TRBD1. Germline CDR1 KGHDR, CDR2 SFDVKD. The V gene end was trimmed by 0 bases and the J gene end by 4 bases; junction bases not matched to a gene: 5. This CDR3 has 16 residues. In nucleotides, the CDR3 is TGTGCCACCAGTGATTTGAACAGGGGGAAAGCAGATACGCAGTATTTT. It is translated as CATSDLNRGKADTQYF.

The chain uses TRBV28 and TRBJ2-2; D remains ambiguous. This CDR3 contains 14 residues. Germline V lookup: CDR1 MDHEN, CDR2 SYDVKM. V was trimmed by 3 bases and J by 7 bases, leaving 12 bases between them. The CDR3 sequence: CASSFGMGGGELFF. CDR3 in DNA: TGTGCCAGCAGTTTTGGGATGGGTGGCGGGGAGCTGTTTTTT.

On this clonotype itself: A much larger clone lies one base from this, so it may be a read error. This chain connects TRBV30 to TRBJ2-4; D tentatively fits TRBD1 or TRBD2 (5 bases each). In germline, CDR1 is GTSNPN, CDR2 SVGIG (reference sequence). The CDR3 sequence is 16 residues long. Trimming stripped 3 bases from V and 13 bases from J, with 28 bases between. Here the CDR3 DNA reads TGTGCCTGGAGCGATGAAGGGGAGTTGACCCCCAATGAGCAGTACTTC. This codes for CAWSDEGELTPNEQYF.

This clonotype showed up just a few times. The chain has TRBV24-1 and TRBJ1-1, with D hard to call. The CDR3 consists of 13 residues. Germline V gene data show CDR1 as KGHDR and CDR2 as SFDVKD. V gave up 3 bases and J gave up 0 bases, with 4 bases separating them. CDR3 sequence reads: CATSDGVNTEAFF. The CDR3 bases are TGTGCCACCAGTGATGGAGTGAACACTGAAGCTTTCTTT.

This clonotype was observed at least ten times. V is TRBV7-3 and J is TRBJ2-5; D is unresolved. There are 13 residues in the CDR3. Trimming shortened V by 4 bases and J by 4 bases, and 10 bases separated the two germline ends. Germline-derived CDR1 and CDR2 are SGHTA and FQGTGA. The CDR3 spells CASSSWDGETQYF. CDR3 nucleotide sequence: TGTGCCAGCAGCTCATGGGATGGAGAGACCCAGTACTTC.

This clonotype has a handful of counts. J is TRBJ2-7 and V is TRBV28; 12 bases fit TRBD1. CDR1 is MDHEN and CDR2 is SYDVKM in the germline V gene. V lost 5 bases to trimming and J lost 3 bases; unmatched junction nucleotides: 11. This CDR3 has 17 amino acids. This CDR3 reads CASSPHPGQGAFYEQYF. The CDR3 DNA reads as TGTGCCAGCAGTCCCCATCCGGGACAGGGGGCTTTCTACGAGCAGTACTTC.

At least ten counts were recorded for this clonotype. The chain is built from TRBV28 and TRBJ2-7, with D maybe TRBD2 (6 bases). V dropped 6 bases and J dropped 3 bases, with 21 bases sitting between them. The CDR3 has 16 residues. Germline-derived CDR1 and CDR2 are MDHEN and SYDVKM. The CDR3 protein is CASREPGVKNFYEQYF. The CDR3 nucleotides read TGTGCCAGCAGGGAGCCGGGGGTGAAAAATTTCTACGAGCAGTACTTC. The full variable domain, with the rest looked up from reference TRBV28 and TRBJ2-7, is DVKVTQSSRYLVKRTGEKVFLECVQDMDHENMFWYRQDPGLGLRLIYFSYDVKMKEKGDIPEGYSVSREKKERFSLILESASTNQTSMYLCASREPGVKNFYEQYFGPGTRLTVT.

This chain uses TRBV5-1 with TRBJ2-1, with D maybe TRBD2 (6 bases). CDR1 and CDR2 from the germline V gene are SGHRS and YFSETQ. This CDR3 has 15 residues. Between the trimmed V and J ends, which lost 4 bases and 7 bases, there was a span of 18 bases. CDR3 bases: TGCGCCAGCAGCGCCCCCTTAGGAGGGCCAAATGAGCAGTTCTTC. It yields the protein CASSAPLGGPNEQFF. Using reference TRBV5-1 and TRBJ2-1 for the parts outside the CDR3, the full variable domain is KAGVTQTPRYLIKTRGQQVTLSCSPISGHRSVSWYQQTPGQGLQFLFEYFSETQRNKGNFPGRFSGRQFSNSRSEMNVSTLELGDSALYLCASSAPLGGPNEQFFGPGTRLTVL.

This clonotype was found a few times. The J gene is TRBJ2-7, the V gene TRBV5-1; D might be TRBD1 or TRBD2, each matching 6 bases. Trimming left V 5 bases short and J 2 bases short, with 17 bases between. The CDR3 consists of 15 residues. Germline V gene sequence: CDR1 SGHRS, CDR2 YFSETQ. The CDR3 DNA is TGCGCCAGCAGGAGGGGGGCTGGGGAGGCCTACGAGCAGTACTTC. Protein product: CASRRGAGEAYEQYF.

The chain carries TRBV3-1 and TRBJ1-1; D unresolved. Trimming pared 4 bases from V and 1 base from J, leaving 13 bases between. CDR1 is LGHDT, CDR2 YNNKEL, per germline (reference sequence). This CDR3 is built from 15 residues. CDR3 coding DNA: TGTGCCAGCAGCCGCGGTTCTACCAGGAACACTGAAGCTTTCTTT. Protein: CASSRGSTRNTEAFF.

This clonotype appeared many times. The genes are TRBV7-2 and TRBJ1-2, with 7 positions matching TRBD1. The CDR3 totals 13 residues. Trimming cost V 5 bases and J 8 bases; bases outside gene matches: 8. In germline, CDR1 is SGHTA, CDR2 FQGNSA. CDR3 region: CASSPTGAEGYTF. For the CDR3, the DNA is TGTGCCAGCAGCCCAACAGGGGCAGAAGGCTACACCTTC.

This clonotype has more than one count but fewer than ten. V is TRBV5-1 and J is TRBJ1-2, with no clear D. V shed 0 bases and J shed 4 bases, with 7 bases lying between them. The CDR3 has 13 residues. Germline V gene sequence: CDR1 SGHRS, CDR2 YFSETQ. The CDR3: CASSLDALYGYTF. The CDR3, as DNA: TGCGCCAGCAGCTTGGACGCCCTCTATGGCTACACCTTC.

CDR3 residues: CASSYAGGPFLTDTQYF. In nucleotides, the CDR3 is TGTGCCAGCAGTTACGCGGGAGGGCCCTTCTTAACAGATACGCAGTATTTT. This chain connects TRBV6-9 to TRBJ2-3; 9 bases agree with TRBD2. The CDR3 has 17 amino acids. Germline V gives CDR1 MNHGY, CDR2 SVAAGI. V lost 3 bases and J lost 3; bases outside the gene matches: 10.

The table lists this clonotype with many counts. The CDR3 coding sequence is TGTGCCAGCAGTTTTCTAGGCGGACTAGCGTCAGATACGCAGTATTTT. It encodes CASSFLGGLASDTQYF. J is TRBJ2-3 and V is TRBV27; 9 bases are shared with TRBD2. V lost 3 bases and J lost 4; bases outside the gene matches: 8. The CDR3 is 16 residues long. Germline loops: CDR1 MNHEY, CDR2 SMNVEV (reference sequence).

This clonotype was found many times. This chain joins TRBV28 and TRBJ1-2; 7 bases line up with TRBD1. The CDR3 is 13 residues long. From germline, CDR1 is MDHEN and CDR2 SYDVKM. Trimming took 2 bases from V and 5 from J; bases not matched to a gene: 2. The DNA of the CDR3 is TGTGCCAGCAGTTTAGGACAGGTGTATGGCTACACCTTC. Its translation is CASSLGQVYGYTF.